The 10 T cell receptor beta chains below come from one sample, sequenced in a study of blood T cell repertoires in COVID-19 (TCRdb year 2020). Libraries were made using the immunoSEQ multiplex PCR assay. Imported from immuneACCESS, the table was reduced by TCRdb to in-frame sequences with V and J called. These copies leave out some clones; in studies compared against another copy, an unresolved V gene accounts for under half, and the cause of the remainder is not known. The sample contains a few hundred thousand clones, roughly 86% of them found a single time. The ten largest clonotypes hold about 10% of the sample. The sequenced sample was peripheral blood. These receptors were collected from a woman aged 25 to 45 with COVID-19, enrolled during active disease.

This clone was found once. The chain has TRBV4-1 and TRBJ2-5, with TRBD2 matching 14 bases. V was pared by 10 bases and J by 5 bases, with 15 bases of the junction left unmatched. The CDR3 loop spans 17 amino acids. Germline loops: CDR1 MGHRA, CDR2 YSYEKL. CDR3 loop: CAIRKRKGLAGDETQYF. The CDR3 nucleotides read TGCGCCATCCGAAAGAGAAAGGGACTAGCGGGAGATGAGACCCAGTACTTC.

The chain has TRBV27 and TRBJ2-2; perhaps TRBD1 as D (6 bases). Germline loops: CDR1 MNHEY, CDR2 SMNVEV (reference sequence). The germline V and J ends were trimmed by 8 bases and 5 bases, with 15 bases remaining between them. The CDR3 contains 14 residues. The CDR3 region has the DNA TGTGCCAGCCACAGGGTTGGTTTGACCGGGGAGCTGTTTTTT. It specifies CASHRVGLTGELFF.

V and J are TRBV7-2 and TRBJ2-3; tentative D call: TRBD2 (6 bases). V gave up 5 bases and J gave up 2 bases, with 11 bases separating them. This CDR3 has 14 residues. Germline assignment: CDR1 SGHTA and CDR2 FQGNSA. The CDR3 sequence is CASSGGLLTDTQYF. The CDR3 bases are TGTGCCAGCAGCGGGGGACTTCTCACAGATACGCAGTATTTT.

The V and J genes are TRBV5-5 and TRBJ2-7; 7 bases align to TRBD1. J lost 0 bases, V lost 4 bases, and 4 bases had no gene match. CDR1 and CDR2 from the germline V gene are SGHKS and YYEKEE (reference sequence). The CDR3 has 14 amino acids. CDR3 coding DNA: TGTGCCAGCAGCCCCGGGACAGCCTCCTACGAGCAGTACTTC. It encodes CASSPGTASYEQYF.

This chain links TRBV28 with TRBJ2-1; 7 bases align to TRBD1. In germline, CDR1 is MDHEN, CDR2 SYDVKM. V lost 4 bases, J lost 14 bases, and 14 bases stayed unmatched. The CDR3 contains 14 residues. The CDR3 is CASSSGTVNPVEFF. DNA for the CDR3: TGTGCCAGCAGTTCTGGGACAGTGAACCCTGTGGAGTTCTTC.

The rearrangement links TRBV28 to TRBJ2-3; 12 bases line up with TRBD2. The CDR3 sequence is 16 residues long. Trimming cost V 5 bases and J 6 bases; bases outside gene matches: 9. Germline values: CDR1 MDHEN, CDR2 SYDVKM. The CDR3 nucleotides are TGTGCCAGCAGTGGAAGACTAGCGGGAGTGGTTGATACGCAGTATTTT. As protein: CASSGRLAGVVDTQYF.

This chain links TRBV7-8 with TRBJ2-1; 7 bases align to TRBD2. With V trimmed by 0 bases and J by 9 bases, 11 bases remained unmatched. Looked up from germline, CDR1 is SGHVS and CDR2 is FQNEAQ. The CDR3 spans 16 residues. CDR3 region: CASSLATGGPYSEQFF. DNA of the CDR3: TGTGCCAGCAGCTTAGCCACGGGGGGTCCGTATTCTGAGCAGTTCTTC.

This rearrangement joins TRBV19 to TRBJ1-5; D remains ambiguous. The CDR3 totals 15 residues. CDR1 and CDR2 (germline): LNHDA, SQIVND (reference sequence). Trimming took 2 bases from V and 3 from J, leaving 11 bases between them. CDR3 coding DNA: TGTGCCAGTAGTATATCTTCCAGTCCCAATCAGCCCCAGCATTTT. Translating it yields CASSISSSPNQPQHF. Looking up the rest from reference TRBV19 and TRBJ1-5 gives the full variable domain: DGGITQSPKYLFRKEGQNVTLSCEQNLNHDAMYWYRQDPGQGLRLIYYSQIVNDFQKGDIAEGYSVSREKKESFPLTVTSAQKNPTAFYLCASSISSSPNQPQHFGDGTRLSIL.

The chain couples TRBV30 to TRBJ2-7; TRBD1 matches 8 bases. CDR1 is GTSNPN and CDR2 is SVGIG in the germline V gene (reference sequence). Trimming removed 1 base from V and 4 bases from J; junction bases left unmatched: 6. The CDR3 loop spans 14 amino acids. CDR3 sequence: CAWSARQGSYEQYF. Here the CDR3 DNA reads TGTGCCTGGAGTGCCCGACAGGGGTCGTACGAGCAGTACTTC.

Comment on this clone: A much bigger clone sits one base away, suggesting this may be a read error. The genes are TRBV11-2 and TRBJ2-1; D unclear. From germline, CDR1 is SGHAT and CDR2 FQNNGV. The CDR3 consists of 14 residues. V was pared by 5 bases and J by 0 bases, with 8 bases between. CDR3 region: CASSAGSSYNEQFF. DNA for the CDR3: TGTGCCAGCAGCGCCGGTAGCTCCTACAATGAGCAGTTCTTC.